A single sample gave rise to the 9 T cell receptor beta chains below, sequenced in a study of blood T cell repertoires in COVID-19. Libraries were prepared by immunoSEQ multiplex PCR; TCRdb keeps only in-frame clonotypes and omits some of them. The sample has roughly 150,000 clones; 80% to 90% are singletons. The sequencing input was peripheral blood. The receptors here all came from a woman aged 80 or older with acute or convalescent COVID-19.

The chain employs TRBV7-6 and TRBJ2-3; 7 nucleotides line up with TRBD1. This CDR3 comprises 16 residues. After removal of 3 bases from V and 0 bases from J, the junction contained 6 bases not matched to a gene. In germline, CDR1 is SGHVS, CDR2 FNYEAQ. The CDR3 DNA reads TGTGCCAGCAGCTTGAGACAGGGAGCTAGCACAGATACGCAGTATTTT. Encoded protein: CASSLRQGASTDTQYF.

The rearrangement uses TRBV2 and TRBJ2-7, with 10 bases aligning to TRBD1. The ends lost 8 bases at V and 7 bases at J; junction bases unmatched: 17. The CDR3 has 16 amino acids. Germline V gene data show CDR1 as SNHLY and CDR2 as FYNNEI. CDR3 sequence (DNA): TGTGCCAGCCACGCAGCCGGGACAGGGGCTCTCCGGGAGCAGTACTTC. It encodes CASHAAGTGALREQYF.

Concerning this clone: Other DNA sequences of this sample code for an identical CDR3. The V call is TRBV3-1 (or the pseudogene TRBV3-2), the J call TRBJ1-1, with 8 bases fitting TRBD1. Germline V gene data show CDR1 as LGHDT and CDR2 as YNNKEL (reference sequence). V gave up 4 bases and J gave up 1 base; unmatched junction bases: 5. The CDR3 is 15 amino acids. The CDR3 protein is CASSRRTGRNTEAFF. The CDR3 DNA follows: TGTGCCAGCAGCCGTAGGACAGGGAGGAACACTGAAGCTTTCTTT.

The chain carries TRBV10-3 and TRBJ2-3, with a weak D call TRBD2 (6 bases). This CDR3 region has 13 residues. Trimming removed 6 bases from V and 1 base from J, with 8 bases in between. Germline lookup yields CDR1 ENHRY and CDR2 SYGVKD. For the CDR3, the DNA is TGTGCCATCAGGGGGGGAGGCACAGATACGCAGTATTTT. Amino acids: CAIRGGGTDTQYF.

The chain recombines TRBV5-1 with TRBJ2-7; 10 bases are a match to TRBD2. The CDR3 sequence is 16 residues long. CDR1 is SGHRS, CDR2 YFSETQ, per germline. V shed 0 bases, J shed 0 bases, and the junction held 3 bases outside the gene matches. CDR3 amino acids: CASSLDSGGTSYEQYF. DNA for the CDR3: TGCGCCAGCAGCTTGGATAGCGGGGGGACCTCCTACGAGCAGTACTTC.

V gene TRBV30 combines with J gene TRBJ1-2; weak D call: TRBD1 (5 bases). The CDR3 is 11 amino acids. Trimming took off 4 bases at V and 8 bases at J, with 11 bases between the two ends. Germline CDR1 is GTSNPN and CDR2 is SVGIG (reference sequence). The CDR3 loop reads CAWTGLWGYTF. The CDR3 DNA is TGTGCCTGGACAGGGTTATGGGGCTACACCTTC. The variable domain in full, with the rest retrieved from reference TRBV30 and TRBJ1-2, is SQTIHQWPATLVQPVGSPLSLECTVEGTSNPNLYWYRQAAGRGLQLLFYSVGIGQISSEVPQNLSASRPQDRQFILSSKKLLLSDSGFYLCAWTGLWGYTFGSGTRLTVV.

This chain connects TRBV12-5 to TRBJ2-3, with 8 bases lining up with TRBD2. Germline values: CDR1 LGHNT, CDR2 FRNRAP. The V gene end was trimmed by 6 bases and the J gene end by 3 bases; junction bases not matched to a gene: 5. The CDR3 consists of 14 residues. In nucleotides, the CDR3 is TGTGCTAGTGGCCGAGCGGGAGTGACAGATACGCAGTATTTT. Residues: CASGRAGVTDTQYF.

The CDR3 region is CASKEREGHYEQYF. CDR3 bases: TGTGCCAGCAAGGAGCGGGAGGGCCACTACGAGCAGTACTTC. The chain carries TRBV2 and TRBJ2-7; TRBD2 matches 10 bases. The CDR3 is 14 residues long. CDR1 and CDR2 from the germline V gene are SNHLY and FYNNEI. With V trimmed by 7 bases and J by 3 bases, 6 bases remained unmatched.

The V gene is TRBV4-1, the J gene TRBJ2-7; TRBD1 matches 9 bases. V shed 0 bases, J shed 8 bases, and the junction held 17 bases outside the gene matches. Germline loops: CDR1 MGHRA, CDR2 YSYEKL. This CDR3 has 18 amino acids. The CDR3 loop is CASSQDARTTGGIRKQYF. The CDR3 coding sequence is TGCGCCAGCAGCCAAGACGCTCGGACGACAGGGGGTATCCGGAAGCAGTACTTC.